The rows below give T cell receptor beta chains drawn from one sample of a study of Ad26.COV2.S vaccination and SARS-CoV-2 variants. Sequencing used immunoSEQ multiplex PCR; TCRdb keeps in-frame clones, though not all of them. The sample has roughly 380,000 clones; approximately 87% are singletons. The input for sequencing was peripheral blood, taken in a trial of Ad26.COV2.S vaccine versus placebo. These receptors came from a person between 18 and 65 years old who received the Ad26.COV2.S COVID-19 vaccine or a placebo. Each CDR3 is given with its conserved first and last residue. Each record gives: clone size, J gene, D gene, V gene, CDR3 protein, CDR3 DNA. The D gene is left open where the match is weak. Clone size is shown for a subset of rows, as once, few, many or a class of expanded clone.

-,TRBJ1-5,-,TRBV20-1,CSASSRGNQPQHF,TGCAGTGCTAGTTCCAGGGGCAATCAGCCCCAGCATTTT
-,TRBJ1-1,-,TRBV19,CASSQGRGGEAFF,TGTGCCAGTAGTCAGGGGAGGGGCGGTGAAGCTTTCTTT
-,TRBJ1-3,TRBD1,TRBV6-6,CASSYPQGAGNTIYF,TGTGCCAGCAGTTATCCACAGGGGGCTGGAAACACCATATATTTT
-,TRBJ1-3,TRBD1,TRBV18,CASSPLTGVGNTIYF,TGTGCCAGCTCACCCCTGACAGGGGTCGGAAACACCATATATTTT
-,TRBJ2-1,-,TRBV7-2,CASSSPLDEGQFF,TGTGCCAGCAGCTCACCCTTGGACGAGGGGCAGTTCTTC
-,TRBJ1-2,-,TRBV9,CASSEQGIDGYTF,TGTGCCAGCAGCGAACAGGGAATAGATGGCTACACCTTC
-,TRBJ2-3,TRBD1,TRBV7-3,CASSLTQGAAGSRTDTQYF,TGTGCCAGCAGCTTAACACAGGGGGCGGCGGGCTCGCGCACAGATACGCAGTATTTT
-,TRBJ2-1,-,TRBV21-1,CASSKVWTGQDEQFF,TGTGCCAGCAGCAAAGTCTGGACAGGGCAGGATGAGCAGTTCTTC
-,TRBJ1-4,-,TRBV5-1,CASSPAGGSREKLFF,TGCGCCAGCAGTCCCGCCGGGGGATCGAGGGAAAAACTGTTTTTT
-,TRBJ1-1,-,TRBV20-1,CSASPTVTGKVTEAFF,TGCAGTGCTAGTCCCACGGTAACAGGGAAGGTCACTGAAGCTTTCTTT
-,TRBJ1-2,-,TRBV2,CASSRDTYGYTF,TGTGCCAGCAGTCGGGACACCTATGGCTACACCTTC
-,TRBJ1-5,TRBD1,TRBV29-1,CSVEGEQGGNQPQHF,TGCAGCGTTGAAGGGGAGCAGGGGGGAAATCAGCCCCAGCATTTT
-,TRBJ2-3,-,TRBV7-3,CASSLSVGHTDTQYF,TGTGCCAGCAGCTTATCGGTGGGCCACACAGATACGCAGTATTTT
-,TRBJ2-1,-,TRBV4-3,CASSQVGRNNEQFF,TGCGCCAGCAGCCAAGTTGGCCGGAACAATGAGCAGTTCTTC
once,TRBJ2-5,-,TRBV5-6,CASSLGQPQETQYF,TGTGCCAGCAGCTTGGGGCAGCCACAAGAGACCCAGTACTTC
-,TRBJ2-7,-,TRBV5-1,CASSFDSLAQYF,TGCGCCAGCAGCTTCGACAGCTTAGCGCAGTACTTC
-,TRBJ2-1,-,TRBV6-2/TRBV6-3,CASSYATSYNEQFF,TGTGCCAGCAGTTACGCCACTAGCTACAATGAGCAGTTCTTC
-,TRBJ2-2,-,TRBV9,CASSVVGNTGELFF,TGTGCCAGCAGCGTAGTGGGGAACACCGGGGAGCTGTTTTTT
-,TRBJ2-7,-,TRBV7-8,CASSLEPTGSYEQYF,TGTGCCAGCAGCTTAGAACCGACGGGATCCTACGAGCAGTACTTC
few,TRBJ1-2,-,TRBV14,CASTPFDNYGYTF,TGTGCCAGCACCCCTTTCGACAACTATGGCTACACCTTC
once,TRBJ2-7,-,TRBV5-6,CASRNQWYEQYF,TGTGCCAGCAGGAACCAGTGGTACGAGCAGTACTTC
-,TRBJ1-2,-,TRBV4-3,CASSQGLRGYTF,TGCGCCAGCAGCCAAGGGCTCAGGGGCTACACCTTC
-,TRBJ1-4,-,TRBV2,CASKEGIEKLFF,TGTGCCAGCAAAGAAGGCATCGAAAAACTGTTTTTT
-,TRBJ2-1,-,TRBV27,CASSWVSPYNEQFF,TGTGCCAGCAGTTGGGTCTCACCTTACAATGAGCAGTTCTTC
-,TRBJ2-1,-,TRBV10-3,CAISERRERVNEQFF,TGTGCCATCAGTGAGCGGAGGGAAAGAGTAAATGAGCAGTTCTTC
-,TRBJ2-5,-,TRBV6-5,CASSYEETQYF,TGTGCCAGCAGTTATGAAGAGACCCAGTACTTC
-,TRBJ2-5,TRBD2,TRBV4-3,CASSQELGTSGLETQYF,TGCGCCAGCAGCCAGGAACTCGGGACTAGCGGGCTAGAGACCCAGTACTTC
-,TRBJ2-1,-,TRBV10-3,CAISPMRGGEDNEQFF,TGTGCCATCAGCCCAATGAGGGGGGGCGAAGACAATGAGCAGTTCTTC
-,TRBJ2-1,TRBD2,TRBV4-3,CASSQRAGTSGGKTYNEQFF,TGCGCCAGCAGCCAAAGGGCGGGGACTAGCGGGGGGAAAACCTACAATGAGCAGTTCTTC
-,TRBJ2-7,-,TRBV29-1,CSVVAGATYEQYF,TGCAGCGTTGTAGCAGGGGCCACCTACGAGCAGTACTTC
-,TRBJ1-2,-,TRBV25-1,CASSGGPGQRYGYTF,TGTGCCAGCAGTGGGGGCCCGGGACAACGCTATGGCTACACCTTC
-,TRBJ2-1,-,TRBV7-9,CASSLALRRGGRDEQFF,TGTGCCAGCAGCTTAGCGTTAAGGAGGGGGGGAAGGGATGAGCAGTTCTTC
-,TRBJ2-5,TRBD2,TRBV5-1,CASSLSPLAGKETQYF,TGCGCCAGCAGCTTGTCCCCACTAGCGGGAAAAGAGACCCAGTACTTC
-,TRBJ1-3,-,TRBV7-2,CASSTRQYPLGTIYF,TGTGCCAGCAGCACTCGACAGTACCCGTTGGGCACCATATATTTT
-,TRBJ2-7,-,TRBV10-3,CAISVASLYEQYF,TGTGCCATCAGTGTGGCCAGTTTATACGAGCAGTACTTC
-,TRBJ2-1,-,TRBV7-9,CASSLEGSSYNEQFF,TGTGCCAGCAGCTTAGAGGGTAGCTCCTACAATGAGCAGTTCTTC
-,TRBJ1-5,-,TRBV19,CASSGDGGVSQPQHF,TGTGCCAGTAGTGGGGACGGTGGGGTAAGTCAGCCCCAGCATTTT
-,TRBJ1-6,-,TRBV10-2,CATLWTPNSPLHF,TGCGCCACCCTGTGGACACCGAATTCACCCCTCCACTTT
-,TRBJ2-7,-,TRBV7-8,CASSLAGSYEQYF,TGTGCCAGCAGCTTAGCGGGTAGCTACGAGCAGTACTTC
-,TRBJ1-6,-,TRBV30,CAWQALRYNSPLHF,TGTGCCTGGCAGGCCTTACGTTATAATTCACCCCTCCACTTT
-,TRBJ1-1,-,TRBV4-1,CASSQVGMNTEAFF,TGCGCCAGCAGCCAAGTTGGTATGAACACTGAAGCTTTCTTT